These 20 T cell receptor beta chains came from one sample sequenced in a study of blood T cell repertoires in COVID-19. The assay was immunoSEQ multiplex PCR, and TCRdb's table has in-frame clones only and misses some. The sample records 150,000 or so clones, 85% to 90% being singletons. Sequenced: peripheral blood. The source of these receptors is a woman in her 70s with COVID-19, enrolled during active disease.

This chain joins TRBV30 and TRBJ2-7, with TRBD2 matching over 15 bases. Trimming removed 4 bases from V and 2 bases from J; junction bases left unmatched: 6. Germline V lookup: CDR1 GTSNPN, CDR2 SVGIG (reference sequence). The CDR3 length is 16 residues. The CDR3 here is CAWIPGLAGGTYEQYF. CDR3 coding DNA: TGTGCCTGGATCCCGGGACTAGCGGGAGGCACCTACGAGCAGTACTTC.

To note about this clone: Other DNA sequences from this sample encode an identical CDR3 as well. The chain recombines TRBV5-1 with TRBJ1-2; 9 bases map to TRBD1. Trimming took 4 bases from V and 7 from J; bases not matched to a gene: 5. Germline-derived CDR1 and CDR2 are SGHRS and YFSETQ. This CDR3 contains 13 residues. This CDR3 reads CASSPDRGPGYTF. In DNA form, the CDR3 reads TGCGCCAGCAGCCCGGACAGGGGACCTGGCTACACCTTC. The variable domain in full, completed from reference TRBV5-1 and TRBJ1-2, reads KAGVTQTPRYLIKTRGQQVTLSCSPISGHRSVSWYQQTPGQGLQFLFEYFSETQRNKGNFPGRFSGRQFSNSRSEMNVSTLELGDSALYLCASSPDRGPGYTFGSGTRLTVV.

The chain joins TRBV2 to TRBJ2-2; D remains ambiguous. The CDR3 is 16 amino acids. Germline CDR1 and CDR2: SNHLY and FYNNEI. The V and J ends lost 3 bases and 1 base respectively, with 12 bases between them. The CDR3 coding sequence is TGTGCCAGCAGTGAGAACAGCCCACTGAACACCGGGGAGCTGTTTTTT. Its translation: CASSENSPLNTGELFF.

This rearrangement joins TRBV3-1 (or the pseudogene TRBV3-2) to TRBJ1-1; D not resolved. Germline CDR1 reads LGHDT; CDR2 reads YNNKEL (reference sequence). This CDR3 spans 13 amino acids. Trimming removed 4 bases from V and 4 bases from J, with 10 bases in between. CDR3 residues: CASSLYLTTEAFF. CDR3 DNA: TGTGCCAGCAGCCTCTACCTTACCACTGAAGCTTTCTTT.

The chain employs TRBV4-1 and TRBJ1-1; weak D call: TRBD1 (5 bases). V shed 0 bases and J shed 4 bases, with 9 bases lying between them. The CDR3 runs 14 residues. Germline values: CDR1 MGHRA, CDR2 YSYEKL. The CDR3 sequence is CASSQDRGGTEAFF. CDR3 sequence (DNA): TGCGCCAGCAGCCAAGATCGCGGGGGCACTGAAGCTTTCTTT.

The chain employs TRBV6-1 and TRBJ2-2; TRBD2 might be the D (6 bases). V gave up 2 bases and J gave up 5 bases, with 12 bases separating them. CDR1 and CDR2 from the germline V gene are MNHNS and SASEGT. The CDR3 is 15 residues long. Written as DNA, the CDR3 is TGTGCCAGCAGTGAAAGGAGTGGGAGGACCGGGGAGCTGTTTTTT. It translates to CASSERSGRTGELFF.

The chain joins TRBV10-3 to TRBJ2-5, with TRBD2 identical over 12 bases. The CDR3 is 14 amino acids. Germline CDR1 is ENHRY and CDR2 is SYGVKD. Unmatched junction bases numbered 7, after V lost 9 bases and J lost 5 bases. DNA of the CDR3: TGTGCCATAGCGACTAGCGGGGGATGGGAGACCCAGTACTTC. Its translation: CAIATSGGWETQYF.

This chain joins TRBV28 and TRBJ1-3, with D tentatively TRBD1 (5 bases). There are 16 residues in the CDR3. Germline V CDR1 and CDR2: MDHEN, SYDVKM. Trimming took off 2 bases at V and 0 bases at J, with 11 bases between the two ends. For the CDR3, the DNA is TGTGCCAGCAGTTTAGTGCAGGGTCCCTCTGGAAACACCATATATTTT. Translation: CASSLVQGPSGNTIYF.

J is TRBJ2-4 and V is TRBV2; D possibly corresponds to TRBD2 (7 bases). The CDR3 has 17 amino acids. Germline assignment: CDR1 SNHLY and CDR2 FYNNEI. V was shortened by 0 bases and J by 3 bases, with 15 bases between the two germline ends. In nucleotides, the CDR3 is TGTGCCAGCAGTGAAGCGCTTCGAGGGGGGGTCAAAAACATTCAGTACTTC. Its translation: CASSEALRGGVKNIQYF.

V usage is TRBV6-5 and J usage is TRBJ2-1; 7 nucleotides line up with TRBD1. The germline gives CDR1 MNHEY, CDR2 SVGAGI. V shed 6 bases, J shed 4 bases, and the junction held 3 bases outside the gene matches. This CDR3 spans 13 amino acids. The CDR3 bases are TGTGCCAGCAGGGGGACAGTTTACAATGAGCAGTTCTTC. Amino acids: CASRGTVYNEQFF.

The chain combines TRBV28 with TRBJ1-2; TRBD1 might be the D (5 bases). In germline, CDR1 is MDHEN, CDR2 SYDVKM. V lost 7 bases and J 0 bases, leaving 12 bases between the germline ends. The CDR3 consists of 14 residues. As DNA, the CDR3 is TGTGCCAGCACCCGGGGGGTGGCTAACTATGGCTACACCTTC. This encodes CASTRGVANYGYTF.

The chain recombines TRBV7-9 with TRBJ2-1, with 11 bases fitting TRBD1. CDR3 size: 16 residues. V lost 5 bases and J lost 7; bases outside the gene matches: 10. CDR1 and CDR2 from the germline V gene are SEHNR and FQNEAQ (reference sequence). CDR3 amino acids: CASSRGRDRGLNEQFF. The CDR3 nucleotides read TGTGCCAGCAGCCGAGGCCGGGACAGGGGGTTGAATGAGCAGTTCTTC.

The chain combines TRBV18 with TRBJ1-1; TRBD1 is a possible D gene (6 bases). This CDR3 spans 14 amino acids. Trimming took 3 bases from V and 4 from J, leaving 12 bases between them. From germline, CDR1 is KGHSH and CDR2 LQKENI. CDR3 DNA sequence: TGTGCCAGCTCACCCGCGGGGGCGTCCACTGAAGCTTTCTTT. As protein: CASSPAGASTEAFF. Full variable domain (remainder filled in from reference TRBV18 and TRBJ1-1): NAGVMQNPRHLVRRRGQEARLRCSPMKGHSHVYWYRQLPEEGLKFMVYLQKENIIDESGMPKERFSAEFPKEGPSILRIQQVVRGDSAAYFCASSPAGASTEAFFGQGTRLTVV.

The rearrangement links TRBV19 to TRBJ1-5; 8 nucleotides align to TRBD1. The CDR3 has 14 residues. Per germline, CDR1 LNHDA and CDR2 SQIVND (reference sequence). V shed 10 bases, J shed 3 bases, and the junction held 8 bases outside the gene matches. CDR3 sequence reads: CATTRDRPNQPQHF. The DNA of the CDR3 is TGTGCCACCACCCGGGACAGGCCCAATCAGCCCCAGCATTTT.

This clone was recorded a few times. The CDR3 DNA is TGTGCCAGCAGCTACATCCCCGGGACAGGAACCCACAATGAGCAGTTCTTC. Amino acids: CASSYIPGTGTHNEQFF. The chain couples TRBV5-4 to TRBJ2-1; 8 bases fit TRBD1. Trimming at V came to 3 bases and at J to 5 bases, leaving 13 bases not matched to a gene. Per germline, CDR1 SGHNT and CDR2 YYREEE (reference sequence). The length of the CDR3 is 17 residues. The full variable domain, with the rest looked up from reference TRBV5-4 and TRBJ2-1, is ETGVTQSPTHLIKTRGQQVTLRCSSQSGHNTVSWYQQALGQGPQFIFQYYREEENGRGNFPPRFSGLQFPNYSSELNVNALELDDSALYLCASSYIPGTGTHNEQFFGPGTRLTVL.

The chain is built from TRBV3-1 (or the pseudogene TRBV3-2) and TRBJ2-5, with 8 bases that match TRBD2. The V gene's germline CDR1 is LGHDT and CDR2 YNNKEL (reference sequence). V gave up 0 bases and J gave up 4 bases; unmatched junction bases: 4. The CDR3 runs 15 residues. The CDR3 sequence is CASSQDISGGETQYF. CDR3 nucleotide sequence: TGTGCCAGCAGCCAAGATATCAGCGGGGGAGAGACCCAGTACTTC.

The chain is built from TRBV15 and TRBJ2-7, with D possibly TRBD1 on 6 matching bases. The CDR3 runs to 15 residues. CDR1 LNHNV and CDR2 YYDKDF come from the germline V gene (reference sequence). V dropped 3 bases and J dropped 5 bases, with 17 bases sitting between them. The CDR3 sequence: CATSSFPWDTHEQYF. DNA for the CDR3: TGTGCCACCAGCAGTTTCCCATGGGACACCCACGAGCAGTACTTC.

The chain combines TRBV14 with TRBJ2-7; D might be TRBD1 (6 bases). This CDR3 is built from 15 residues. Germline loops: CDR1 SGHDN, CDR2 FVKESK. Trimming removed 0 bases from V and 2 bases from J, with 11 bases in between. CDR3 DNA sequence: TGTGCCAGCAGCCAAGATTTCGGACAGACCTACGAGCAGTACTTC. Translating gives CASSQDFGQTYEQYF.

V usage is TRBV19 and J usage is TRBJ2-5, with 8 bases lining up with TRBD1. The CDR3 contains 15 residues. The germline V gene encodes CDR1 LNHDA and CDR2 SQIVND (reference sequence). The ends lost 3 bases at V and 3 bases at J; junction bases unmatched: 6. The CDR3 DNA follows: TGTGCCAGTAGTATCGGGACAGGAGGAAAAGAGACCCAGTACTTC. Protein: CASSIGTGGKETQYF.

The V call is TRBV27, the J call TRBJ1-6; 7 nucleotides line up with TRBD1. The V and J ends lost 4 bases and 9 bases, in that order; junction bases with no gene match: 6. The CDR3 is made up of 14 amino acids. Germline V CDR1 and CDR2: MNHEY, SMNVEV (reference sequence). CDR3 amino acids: CASSSTGRFSPLHF. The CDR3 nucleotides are TGTGCCAGCAGTTCGACAGGGAGGTTTTCACCCCTCCACTTT.